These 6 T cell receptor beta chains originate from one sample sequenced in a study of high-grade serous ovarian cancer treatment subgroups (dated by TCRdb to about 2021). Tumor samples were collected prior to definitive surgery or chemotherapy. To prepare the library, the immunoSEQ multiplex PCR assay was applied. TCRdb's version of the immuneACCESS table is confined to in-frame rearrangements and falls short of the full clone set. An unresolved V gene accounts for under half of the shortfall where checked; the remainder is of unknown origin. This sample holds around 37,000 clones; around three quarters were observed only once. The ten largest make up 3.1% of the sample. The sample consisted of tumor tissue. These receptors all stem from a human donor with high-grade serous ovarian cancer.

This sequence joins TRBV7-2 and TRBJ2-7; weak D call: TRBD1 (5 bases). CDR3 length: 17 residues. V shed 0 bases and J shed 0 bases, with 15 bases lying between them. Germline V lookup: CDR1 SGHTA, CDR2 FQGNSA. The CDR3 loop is CASSLAGLRRTSYEQYF. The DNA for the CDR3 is TGTGCCAGCAGCTTAGCGGGGCTTCGCCGGACCTCCTACGAGCAGTACTTC.

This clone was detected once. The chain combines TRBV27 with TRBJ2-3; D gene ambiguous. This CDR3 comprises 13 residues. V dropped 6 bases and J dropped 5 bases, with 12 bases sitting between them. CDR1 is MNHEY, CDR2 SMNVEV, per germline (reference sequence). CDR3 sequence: CASRAGYGDTQYF. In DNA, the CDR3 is TGTGCCAGCAGAGCCGGGTACGGAGATACGCAGTATTTT.

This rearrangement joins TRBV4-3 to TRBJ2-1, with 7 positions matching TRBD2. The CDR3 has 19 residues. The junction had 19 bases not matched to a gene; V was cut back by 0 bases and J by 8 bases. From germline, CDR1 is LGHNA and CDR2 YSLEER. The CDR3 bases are TGCGCCAGCAGCCAAGATTCGCCACTATCTACGGCGGGAGTGGATGAGCAGTTCTTC. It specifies CASSQDSPLSTAGVDEQFF.

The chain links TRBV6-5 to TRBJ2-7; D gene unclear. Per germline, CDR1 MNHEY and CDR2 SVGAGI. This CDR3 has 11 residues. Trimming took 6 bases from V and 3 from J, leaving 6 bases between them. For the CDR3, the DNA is TGTGCCAGCAGGGCCCACTACGAGCAGTACTTC. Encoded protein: CASRAHYEQYF.

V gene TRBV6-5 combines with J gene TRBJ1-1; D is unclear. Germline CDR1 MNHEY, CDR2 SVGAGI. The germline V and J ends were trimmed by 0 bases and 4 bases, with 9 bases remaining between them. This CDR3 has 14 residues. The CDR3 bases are TGTGCCAGCAGTTACTCGTTACGGGCCACTGAAGCTTTCTTT. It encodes CASSYSLRATEAFF.

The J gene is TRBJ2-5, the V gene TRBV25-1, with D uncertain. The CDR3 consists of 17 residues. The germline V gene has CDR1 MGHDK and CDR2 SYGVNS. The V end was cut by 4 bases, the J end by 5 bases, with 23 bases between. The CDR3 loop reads CASSAQNSSSRMETQYF. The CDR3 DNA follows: TGTGCCAGCAGTGCGCAGAACTCGTCTAGTCGGATGGAGACCCAGTACTTC.